The rows below give T cell receptor beta chains drawn from one sample of a study of blood T cell repertoires in COVID-19. Repertoires were generated with immunoSEQ multiplex PCR, while TCRdb's copy carries only in-frame clones and drops some. The data hold a few hundred thousand clones, with around 80% observed a single time. The sample taken for sequencing was peripheral blood. Source of these receptors: a woman aged 80 or over with COVID-19, enrolled during active disease. Both conserved end residues are part of each CDR3. Only part of the rows carry a size: once, few, many, or a class if the clone is expanded.

clone size	V gene	J gene	CDR3 protein
-	TRBV5-1	TRBJ1-1	CASSSLRDTGGAFF
-	TRBV3-1/TRBV3-2	TRBJ1-1	CASSQDGTVNTEAFF
-	TRBV14	TRBJ1-5	CASSQGALRDTNQPQHF
few	TRBV5-1	TRBJ2-1	CASNLAGGLLNEQFF
-	TRBV28	TRBJ2-1	CASSLSLYNEQFF
-	TRBV4-3	TRBJ1-5	CASSQDPAGYQPQHF
-	TRBV5-1	TRBJ1-5	CASSLTGQINQPQHF
few	TRBV5-1	TRBJ2-3	CASSLAGGAGHTQYF
-	TRBV7-6	TRBJ1-1	CASSLGGVLNTEAFF
few	TRBV18	TRBJ1-1	CASSLGQVEAFF
-	TRBV7-8	TRBJ2-2	CASRQDSRGTGELFF